Following are 9 T cell receptor beta chains from one sample sequenced in a study of OX40 agonist ivuxolimab in advanced cancers. The table came from immunoSEQ multiplex PCR; TCRdb's copy has only in-frame clones and leaves some out. The table includes under 30,000 clones, more than 60% detected once. The source material was CD4+ or CD8+ T cells sorted from blood, sampled in a trial of the OX40 agonist ivuxolimab. The receptors come from an adult with an advanced solid tumor such as melanoma, head and neck, liver or kidney cancer.

This clone was observed a handful of times. This chain joins TRBV11-3 and TRBJ2-5; possible D gene TRBD2, 5 bases. The V end was cut by 1 base, the J end by 2 bases, with 11 bases between. The CDR3 is 15 amino acids. Germline V gene lookup returns CDR1 SGHNT and CDR2 YENEEA. This CDR3 is CASSLGARGQETQYF. CDR3 DNA: TGTGCCAGCAGCTTAGGAGCGAGAGGGCAAGAGACCCAGTACTTC.

The rearrangement joins TRBV10-2 to TRBJ2-7, with D unclear. V shed 6 bases and J shed 2 bases, with 17 bases lying between them. The CDR3 has 15 residues. Germline-derived CDR1 and CDR2 are WSHSY and SAAADI. This chain's CDR3 is CASRALGGVAYEQYF. As DNA, the CDR3 is TGCGCCAGCAGAGCACTCGGTGGGGTGGCCTACGAGCAGTACTTC.

V gene TRBV6-6 combines with J gene TRBJ2-1; maybe TRBD1 (5 bases). The CDR3 has 14 residues. V lost 8 bases and J 3 bases, leaving 14 bases between the germline ends. The V gene's germline CDR1 is MNHNY and CDR2 SVGAGI (reference sequence). CDR3 amino acids: CASQTSGNYNEQFF. DNA of the CDR3: TGTGCCAGCCAAACCTCAGGGAACTACAATGAGCAGTTCTTC.

The rearrangement joins TRBV21-1 to TRBJ1-2; no check of the table's D call, TRBD1, against the DNA was made. TRBV21-1 is marked as a pseudogene. The CDR3 has 15 amino acids. Here the CDR3 DNA reads TGTGCCAGCAGCAACCGACAGGGGGCGCGGAATGGCTACACCTTC. It specifies CASSNRQGARNGYTF.

The chain links TRBV7-2 to TRBJ1-2; D possibly corresponds to TRBD1 (5 bases). Germline CDR1 is SGHTA and CDR2 is FQGNSA. This CDR3 region has 14 residues. V shed 5 bases and J shed 7 bases, with 17 bases lying between them. This CDR3 is CASSGGTVRGGYTF. The CDR3 DNA follows: TGTGCCAGCAGCGGCGGGACGGTGAGGGGTGGCTACACCTTC.

The chain has TRBV14 and TRBJ2-3, with D uncertain. Germline loops: CDR1 SGHDN, CDR2 FVKESK. This CDR3 spans 16 amino acids. V was trimmed by 4 bases and J by 4 bases, leaving 18 bases between them. The CDR3 coding sequence is TGTGCCAGCAGCCTGGGGATAATTTCACCCGCAGATACGCAGTATTTT. It translates to CASSLGIISPADTQYF.

Turning to this clone: Additional DNA sequences in this sample encode the identical CDR3. The chain has TRBV4-2 and TRBJ2-1; no clear D gene. The germline V gene has CDR1 LGHNA and CDR2 YNFKEQ. V was pared by 0 bases and J by 11 bases, with 8 bases between. CDR3 length equals 12 residues. CDR3: CASSQEGSQQFF. The DNA of the CDR3 is TGTGCCAGCAGCCAAGAGGGGTCACAGCAGTTCTTC.

The chain combines TRBV4-2 with TRBJ2-2; D is unclear. CDR3 length: 16 residues. The V gene's germline CDR1 is LGHNA and CDR2 YNFKEQ. Trimming took off 2 bases at V and 0 bases at J, with 10 bases between the two ends. DNA of the CDR3: TGTGCCAGCAGCCAACTACAGCCTGCGAACACCGGGGAGCTGTTTTTT. Amino acids: CASSQLQPANTGELFF.

This chain links TRBV5-1 with TRBJ2-3; the D gene could be TRBD1 or TRBD2 (5 bases each). The germline V and J ends were trimmed by 2 bases and 1 base, with 14 bases remaining between them. The length of the CDR3 is 16 residues. Germline-derived CDR1 and CDR2 are SGHRS and YFSETQ. The CDR3, as DNA: TGCGCCAGCAGCTTCGAGGGGATTACTCGCACAGATACGCAGTATTTT. This translates into CASSFEGITRTDTQYF.